Presented here are 27 T cell receptor beta chains from one specimen sequenced in a study of beta chain features in type 1 diabetes. The investigators reverse transcribed all of the isolated RNA, so they sequenced expressed TCRB transcripts. Clones were read by immunoSEQ multiplex PCR, and TCRdb kept only the in-frame ones, dropping some. The sample carries 350,000 or so clones, around 19% recorded once. Source material: naive CD4+ T cells from blood. These receptors originate from a young woman in good health.

The chain uses TRBV9 and TRBJ2-3; the match to TRBD1 covers 9 bases. CDR3 length equals 14 residues. V was pared by 3 bases and J by 5 bases, with 4 bases of the junction left unmatched. Germline values: CDR1 SGDLS, CDR2 YYNGEE. The CDR3 DNA reads as TGTGCCAGCAGCGGCGGACAGGGGTTAGATACGCAGTATTTT. It translates to CASSGGQGLDTQYF.

Only a few counts were recorded for this clone. This chain uses TRBV7-9 with TRBJ1-4; tentative D call: TRBD1 (6 bases). Looked up from germline, CDR1 is SEHNR and CDR2 is FQNEAQ (reference sequence). CDR3 length: 14 residues. The germline V and J ends were trimmed by 2 bases and 8 bases, with 12 bases remaining between them. CDR3 DNA: TGTGCCAGCAGCTTATGGGGGCGCGCGGAAAAACTGTTTTTT. This gives the protein CASSLWGRAEKLFF.

In its sample, this clone was seen a few times. The chain carries TRBV14 and TRBJ2-7, with D hard to call. The V gene lost 4 bases and the J gene lost 2 bases, with 12 bases spanning the gap. Germline CDR1 and CDR2: SGHDN and FVKESK. The CDR3 covers 14 residues. This chain's CDR3 is CASSPNRVPYEQYF. The CDR3 DNA reads as TGTGCCAGCAGCCCGAACCGGGTCCCCTACGAGCAGTACTTC.

In this sample, this clone turned up a few times. The genes are TRBV2 and TRBJ2-4; D is perhaps TRBD1 (6 bases). From germline, CDR1 is SNHLY and CDR2 FYNNEI. The CDR3 has 11 residues. The V gene lost 4 bases and the J gene lost 9 bases, with 7 bases spanning the gap. The CDR3 loop reads CASSARGIQYF. CDR3 sequence (DNA): TGTGCCAGCAGTGCCAGGGGCATTCAGTACTTC.

The rearrangement joins TRBV29-1 to TRBJ1-5; 10 bases fit TRBD1. The CDR3 length is 13 residues. Unmatched junction bases numbered 6, after V lost 6 bases and J lost 7 bases. CDR1 and CDR2 (germline): SQVTM, ANQGSEA. CDR3 protein: CSVMTGGEQPQHF. The CDR3 DNA reads as TGCAGCGTGATGACAGGGGGCGAACAGCCCCAGCATTTT.

J is TRBJ2-1 and V is TRBV13; 12 bases map to TRBD2. Germline V gives CDR1 PRHDT, CDR2 FYEKMQ (reference sequence). This CDR3 comprises 18 residues. V lost 4 bases to trimming and J lost 0 bases; unmatched junction nucleotides: 7. CDR3 sequence: CASSSPPSGRASYNEQFF. CDR3 in DNA: TGTGCCAGCAGCTCCCCCCCTAGCGGGAGGGCCTCCTACAATGAGCAGTTCTTC.

This clone was recorded a few times. The chain couples TRBV4-1 to TRBJ1-1; no definite D call. This CDR3 contains 16 residues. V lost 4 bases and J lost 1, with 16 bases in between. From germline, CDR1 is MGHRA and CDR2 YSYEKL. The CDR3 loop reads CASSPQTIGRNTEAFF. CDR3 nucleotides: TGCGCCAGCAGCCCTCAGACCATAGGGAGGAACACTGAAGCTTTCTTT.

This chain links TRBV6-5 with TRBJ1-5; 9 bases are shared with TRBD1. Germline CDR1 MNHEY, CDR2 SVGAGI. The CDR3 is 15 residues long. With 4 bases clipped from V and 5 bases from J, the junction kept 6 bases outside the gene matches. The CDR3 nucleotides read TGTGCCAGCAGTTCCGTATGGACAGGGGATCAGCCCCAGCATTTT. It yields the protein CASSSVWTGDQPQHF.

This clone has only a few counts. This rearrangement joins TRBV5-1 to TRBJ1-2; 10 bases agree with TRBD1. The CDR3 extends over 13 amino acids. V was pared by 4 bases and J by 6 bases, with 3 bases of the junction left unmatched. Germline V CDR1 and CDR2: SGHRS, YFSETQ. For the CDR3, the DNA is TGCGCCAGCAGCGTCGGACAGGGGGATGGCTACACCTTC. It specifies CASSVGQGDGYTF.

In this sample, this clone turned up a few times. The chain couples TRBV30 to TRBJ2-7; D remains unclear. V was cut by 4 bases and J by 5 bases, with 9 bases left in between. CDR1 is GTSNPN and CDR2 is SVGIG in the germline V gene (reference sequence). This CDR3 is 11 amino acids long. CDR3 coding DNA: TGTGCCTGGAACCGCGGCCACGAGCAGTACTTC. This encodes CAWNRGHEQYF.

The CDR3 region has the DNA TGCGCCAGCAGCTTCCGACAGGGCGATGAGCAGTTCTTC. As protein: CASSFRQGDEQFF. The rearrangement uses TRBV5-1 and TRBJ2-1; TRBD1 matches at 7 bases. CDR3 length: 13 amino acids. CDR1 and CDR2 from the germline V gene are SGHRS and YFSETQ. J was trimmed by 8 bases and V by 2 bases; bases with no gene match: 4. The whole variable domain, filled in from reference TRBV5-1 and TRBJ2-1, reads KAGVTQTPRYLIKTRGQQVTLSCSPISGHRSVSWYQQTPGQGLQFLFEYFSETQRNKGNFPGRFSGRQFSNSRSEMNVSTLELGDSALYLCASSFRQGDEQFFGPGTRLTVL.

This clone was observed a few times. The CDR3 DNA is TGTGCCAGCAGCTTAGCGCGTGGAGATTCCTACGAGCAGTACTTC. Translation: CASSLARGDSYEQYF. The chain links TRBV11-1 to TRBJ2-7; D remains ambiguous. The V end lost 0 bases, the J end lost 1 base, and 10 bases lay between the germline ends. CDR3 length: 15 residues. The V gene's germline CDR1 is SGHAT and CDR2 FQDESV (reference sequence).

A few counts support this clone. The CDR3 DNA sequence: TGTGCCAGTAGTAAGGGACTAGCGGGAGCGGTTGAGCAGTTCTTC. Its protein is CASSKGLAGAVEQFF. This sequence joins TRBV19 and TRBJ2-1; 14 positions agree with TRBD2. CDR1 LNHDA and CDR2 SQIVND come from the germline V gene (reference sequence). V shed 4 bases and J 9 bases; nucleotides not matched to a gene: 5. The length of the CDR3 is 15 residues. Filled out from reference TRBV19 and TRBJ2-1, the complete variable domain reads DGGITQSPKYLFRKEGQNVTLSCEQNLNHDAMYWYRQDPGQGLRLIYYSQIVNDFQKGDIAEGYSVSREKKESFPLTVTSAQKNPTAFYLCASSKGLAGAVEQFFGPGTRLTVL.

The table lists this clone with a few counts. J is TRBJ1-5 and V is TRBV6-5, with a possible D match to TRBD1 (5 bases). Germline V gene data show CDR1 as MNHEY and CDR2 as SVGAGI. Trimming shortened V by 6 bases and J by 2 bases, and 11 bases separated the two germline ends. The CDR3 runs to 14 residues. The CDR3 DNA reads TGTGCCAGCAGCTCGGGCAGGGGCAATCAGCCCCAGCATTTT. Translating it yields CASSSGRGNQPQHF.

This clone has only a few counts. The rearrangement joins TRBV19 to TRBJ2-2; 11 nucleotides match TRBD2. Germline CDR1 is LNHDA and CDR2 is SQIVND (reference sequence). This CDR3 contains 15 residues. J gave up 7 bases and V 7 bases, and 8 bases lay outside the gene matches. In nucleotides, the CDR3 is TGTGCCAGTAAAAGACTAGCGGGGACCCGCGGGGAGCTGTTTTTT. Translated: CASKRLAGTRGELFF.

A few counts support this clone. The chain recombines TRBV5-6 with TRBJ2-3; D remains unclear. V gave up 0 bases and J gave up 4 bases, with 6 bases separating them. The CDR3 totals 13 residues. Looked up from germline, CDR1 is SGHDT and CDR2 is YYEEEE. CDR3 sequence (DNA): TGTGCCAGCAGCTTGGGGTCGGCAGATACGCAGTATTTT. The encoded protein is CASSLGSADTQYF.

This chain uses TRBV10-3 with TRBJ2-3; tentatively, D is TRBD1 (6 bases). The CDR3 totals 14 residues. The germline V gene encodes CDR1 ENHRY and CDR2 SYGVKD. V lost 10 bases to trimming and J lost 2 bases, with 16 bases between them. The CDR3 bases are TGTGCCACAGACTTTGACAGGTTCACAGATACGCAGTATTTT. Protein product: CATDFDRFTDTQYF.

The rearrangement uses TRBV7-9 and TRBJ1-1, with a possible D match to TRBD1 (5 bases). V was cut by 0 bases and J by 7 bases, with 12 bases left in between. CDR3 size: 14 residues. Per germline, CDR1 SEHNR and CDR2 FQNEAQ (reference sequence). The DNA for the CDR3 is TGTGCCAGCAGCTTAGCGGCGGGAGGGGATGAAGCTTTCTTT. This translates into CASSLAAGGDEAFF. Filled out from reference TRBV7-9 and TRBJ1-1, the complete variable domain reads DTGVSQNPRHKITKRGQNVTFRCDPISEHNRLYWYRQTLGQGPEFLTYFQNEAQLEKSRLLSDRFSAERPKGSFSTLEIQRTEQGDSAMYLCASSLAAGGDEAFFGQGTRLTVV.

The gene calls are TRBV14 and TRBJ1-5; 7 bases line up with TRBD1. This CDR3 has 16 residues. V was pared by 4 bases and J by 1 base, with 7 bases of the junction left unmatched. The germline gives CDR1 SGHDN, CDR2 FVKESK. Here the CDR3 reads CASSRSPGQSNQPQHF. Written as DNA, the CDR3 is TGTGCCAGCAGCCGATCGCCGGGACAGAGCAATCAGCCCCAGCATTTT.

This clone was observed a handful of times. This sequence joins TRBV29-1 and TRBJ1-5, with D possibly TRBD1 on 5 matching bases. CDR1 and CDR2 (germline): SQVTM, ANQGSEA. The V and J ends lost 4 bases and 6 bases respectively, with 13 bases between them. This CDR3 is 13 amino acids long. The CDR3 loop reads CSVGGGEGQPQHF. CDR3 bases: TGCAGCGTTGGAGGAGGGGAGGGTCAGCCCCAGCATTTT.

The chain is built from TRBV4-3 and TRBJ2-3; D is perhaps TRBD2 (5 bases). This CDR3 spans 14 amino acids. The germline gives CDR1 LGHNA, CDR2 YSLEER. V was trimmed by 3 bases and J by 3 bases, leaving 10 bases between them. The CDR3 loop reads CASSHPGVTDTQYF. The CDR3 bases are TGCGCCAGCAGCCATCCCGGGGTGACAGATACGCAGTATTTT.

This chain joins TRBV6-5 and TRBJ1-2, with D perhaps TRBD1 (6 bases). With 8 bases removed from V and 5 bases from J, the gap between germline ends came to 12 bases. The CDR3 extends over 12 amino acids. Per the germline V gene, CDR1 is MNHEY and CDR2 is SVGAGI. CDR3 loop: CASSTGNYGYTF. The CDR3 DNA follows: TGTGCCAGCTCCACAGGGAATTATGGCTACACCTTC.

This clone came up a few times. The chain couples TRBV6-5 to TRBJ1-1, with 8 bases fitting TRBD1. This CDR3 is 15 amino acids long. J was trimmed by 2 bases and V by 7 bases; bases with no gene match: 9. CDR1 and CDR2 (germline): MNHEY, SVGAGI. As DNA, the CDR3 is TGTGCCAGCATCTACAGGGGGGCAGGAAACACTGAAGCTTTCTTT. Amino acid sequence: CASIYRGAGNTEAFF.

A few counts support this clone. The J gene is TRBJ2-4, the V gene TRBV4-2, with 10 bases lining up with TRBD2. This CDR3 spans 17 amino acids. V lost 1 base and J lost 1; bases outside the gene matches: 4. The V gene's germline CDR1 is LGHNA and CDR2 YNFKEQ. The CDR3 nucleotides are TGTGCCAGCAGCCAAGCGGATAGCGGGGGGGCCAAAAACATTCAGTACTTC. Translating it yields CASSQADSGGAKNIQYF.

This clone turned up a few times. This chain links TRBV5-6 with TRBJ1-1, with no clear D. CDR1 is SGHDT and CDR2 is YYEEEE in the germline V gene. This CDR3 has 15 amino acids. Trimming took off 6 bases at V and 4 bases at J, with 19 bases between the two ends. The CDR3 here is CASIKLAGRGTEAFF. CDR3 DNA sequence: TGTGCCAGCATTAAACTCGCCGGTCGGGGCACTGAAGCTTTCTTT.

The chain couples TRBV9 to TRBJ1-3; TRBD1 matches 9 bases. Germline trimming cut 4 bases from V and 0 bases from J; bases unmatched to any gene: 8. The CDR3 covers 17 residues. Germline lookup yields CDR1 SGDLS and CDR2 YYNGEE. CDR3 sequence (DNA): TGTGCCAGCAGCTTTAAGGACAGGGGAGACTCTGGAAACACCATATATTTT. Translated, it gives CASSFKDRGDSGNTIYF.

The chain recombines TRBV28 with TRBJ1-1, with 7 bases fitting TRBD1. The trim removed 10 bases at V and 1 base at J, leaving 6 bases unmatched. The CDR3 has 13 residues. CDR1 and CDR2 (germline): MDHEN, SYDVKM. The CDR3 loop reads CAILGQSNTEAFF. For the CDR3, the DNA is TGTGCCATCTTGGGACAGTCGAACACTGAAGCTTTCTTT.